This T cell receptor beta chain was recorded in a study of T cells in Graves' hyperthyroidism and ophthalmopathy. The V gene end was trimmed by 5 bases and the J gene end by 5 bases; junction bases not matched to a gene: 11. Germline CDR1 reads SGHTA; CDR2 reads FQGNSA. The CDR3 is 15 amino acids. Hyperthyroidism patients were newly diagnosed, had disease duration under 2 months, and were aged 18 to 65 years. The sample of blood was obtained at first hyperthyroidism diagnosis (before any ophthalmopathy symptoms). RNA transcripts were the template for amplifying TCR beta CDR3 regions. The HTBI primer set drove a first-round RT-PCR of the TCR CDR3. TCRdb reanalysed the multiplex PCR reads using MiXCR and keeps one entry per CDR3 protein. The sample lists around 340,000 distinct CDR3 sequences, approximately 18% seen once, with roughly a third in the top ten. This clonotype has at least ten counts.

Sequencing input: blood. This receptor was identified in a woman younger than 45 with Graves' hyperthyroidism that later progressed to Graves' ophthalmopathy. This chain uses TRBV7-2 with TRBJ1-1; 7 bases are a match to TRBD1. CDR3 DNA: TGTGCCAGCAGCGCCCCTGAGGGGGCAGGTACTGAAGCTTTCTTT. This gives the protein CASSAPEGAGTEAFF. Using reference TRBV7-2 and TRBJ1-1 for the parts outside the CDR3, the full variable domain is GAGVSQSPSNKVTEKGKDVELRCDPISGHTALYWYRQSLGQGLEFLIYFQGNSAPDKSGLPSDRFSAERTGGSVSTLTIQRTQQEDSAVYLCASSAPEGAGTEAFFGQGTRLTVV.